The rows below give T cell receptor beta chains drawn from one sample of a study of blood T cells in healthy people across ages. TCRdb recomputed calls from the 5' RACE reads with MiXCR, one row per CDR3 protein. The sample shows hundreds of thousands of distinct CDR3 sequences, roughly three fifths of them seen only once. Sample: blood. The receptors originated from a man aged 35-49 years in good health. CDR3s include the opening cysteine and the closing phenylalanine or tryptophan. Each record gives: V gene, J gene, D gene, CDR3 protein. A D gene is named only where the DNA matches it firmly.

TRBV7-9	TRBJ2-1	TRBD2	CASSLFPTKRTRHNEQFF
TRBV7-2	TRBJ1-4	NA	CASSYTATNEKLFF
TRBV12-5	TRBJ2-3	TRBD2	CASGRPRERLTDTQYF
TRBV6-2/TRBV6-3	TRBJ2-5	TRBD2	CASSTPGLHRREQYF
TRBV20-1	TRBJ2-1	NA	CSGSSDRGNEQFF
TRBV7-2	NA	NA	CASSPINEQYF
TRBV5-5	TRBJ1-4	NA	CASSPGVGGTNEKLFF
TRBV20-1	TRBJ2-1	NA	CSAPPWGDSYNEQFF
TRBV7-2	TRBJ2-7	NA	CASSLGSTGAYEQYF
TRBV9	TRBJ2-6	TRBD1	CASSEVGQAVSGANVLTF
TRBV28	TRBJ2-5	TRBD1	CASSWGQTYQETQYF
TRBV5-4	TRBJ2-1	NA	CASSLGLWREQFF
TRBV7-3	TRBJ2-1	TRBD2	CASSPSGVAGGSSYNEQFF
TRBV14	TRBJ1-1	TRBD1	CASSHLGRGDTEAFF
TRBV12-3/TRBV12-4	TRBJ2-3	NA	CASSRTTTPTDTQYF
TRBV24-1	TRBJ2-3	NA	CATSDPTGLPSGDTQYF
TRBV27	NA	TRBD2	CASSLAGGAREQFF
TRBV29-1	TRBJ1-2	NA	CSVVEVSHYGYIF
TRBV11-3	TRBJ2-1	NA	CASSSDTDAFNEQFF
TRBV9	TRBJ2-1	NA	CASSEDGARFDYNEQFF
TRBV7-9	TRBJ2-7	NA	CASSFHQGTYEQYF
TRBV7-2	TRBJ2-7	TRBD2	CASSKQAGGAYEQYF
TRBV11-2	TRBJ1-2	NA	CASSLDRGGVYGYTF
TRBV7-3	TRBJ1-6	NA	CASSLRGIRSPLHF
TRBV6-6	TRBJ2-7	NA	CAISGEGEQYF
TRBV7-6	TRBJ2-5	NA	CASSFSEKETQYF
TRBV7-3	TRBJ2-1	TRBD1	CASSSRQGKRQFF
TRBV27	TRBJ1-6	TRBD1	CASSFSEGALSPLHF
TRBV29-1	TRBJ2-7	TRBD2	CSVLTSGYEQYF
TRBV12-3/TRBV12-4	TRBJ1-2	NA	CASSPPGLTYGYTF
TRBV10-3	TRBJ1-5	TRBD1	CATGRQGGNSNQPQHF
TRBV11-2	TRBJ2-7	TRBD2	CASSSLGLAGSVYEQYF
TRBV28	TRBJ2-1	NA	CASSFRRDSSYNEQFF
TRBV5-5	TRBJ2-5	TRBD2	CASSPSGLAARETQYF
TRBV27	TRBJ2-7	TRBD2	CASHSRLAGYEQYF
TRBV28	TRBJ1-2	TRBD1	CASRLDRRWYGYTF
TRBV5-1	TRBJ2-5	NA	CASSGTGRNQETQYF
TRBV6-1	TRBJ2-3	NA	CASPARVGTQYF
TRBV20-1	TRBJ2-3	NA	CSAAPADTQYF
TRBV20-1	TRBJ2-1	NA	CSALRGWEQFF
TRBV6-2/TRBV6-3	TRBJ1-2	TRBD1	CVSSHLGQDYGYTF
TRBV9	TRBJ1-2	TRBD1	CASKQGSHGYTF
TRBV9	TRBJ2-7	TRBD2	CASIVGTSGYEQYF
TRBV11-3	TRBJ2-3	NA	CASSLDWTPGGTDTQYF
TRBV7-2	NA	TRBD1	CASSLQTGGLIYEQYF
TRBV6-2/TRBV6-3	TRBJ2-2	NA	CASSYSAGAGTGELFF
TRBV27	TRBJ1-6	TRBD1	CASSPRTGYNSPLHF
TRBV5-1	TRBJ2-5	TRBD1	CASSTDRAAETQYF
TRBV15	TRBJ2-1	NA	CATSRDGAHNEQFF
TRBV6-5	TRBJ2-4	TRBD1	CASSLTGDIQYF
TRBV2	TRBJ1-2	NA	CASSAQDGGGYGYTF
TRBV5-1	TRBJ2-3	NA	CASSGRTETTDTQYF
TRBV27	TRBJ2-2	TRBD1	CASSTLLTGGVGELFF